This T cell receptor beta chain originates from a study of read filtering for tumor transcriptome and immune sequencing. Worth noting for this clonotype: Its matching antigen is unknown. A read error may explain this, as a much larger clone is one base away.

Molecular barcoded adaptors covering alpha/delta and beta/gamma chains were used on approximately 400 ng RNA. TCRdb reprocessed the reads via MiXCR and lists one record per CDR3 protein. The sample consists of roughly 93,000 distinct CDR3 sequences, roughly 21% of them appearing once. The V gene's germline CDR1 is MDHEN and CDR2 SYDVKM. Trimming cost V 8 bases and J 4 bases, with 16 bases left between them. The CDR3 extends over 14 amino acids. The study's findings and limits: About four fifths of IR-seq clonotypes had a single read, yet these held 3.5% to 4.5% of reads. Even smaller IR-seq throughput identified most shared clonotypes.

This sequence was found in a donor at least 40 years old with multiple myeloma. This chain links TRBV28 with TRBJ2-3, with D maybe TRBD2 (5 bases). Sequencing was carried out using a population of CD138-negative cells sorted from bone marrow. The CDR3 coding sequence is TGTGCCAGCGGTCCCCGGACTGAACCAGATACGCAGTATTTT. Its protein product is CASGPRTEPDTQYF.